These 10 T cell receptor beta chains share one sample of origin, sequenced in a study of blood T cells in healthy people across ages. Through a sample-barcoded 5' primer and a J-beta primer mix, a second PCR was run for roughly 7 to 11 cycles. MiXCR, applied by TCRdb to the 5' RACE reads, yields one record per CDR3 protein. The sample shows around 800,000 distinct CDR3 sequences, roughly 25% of them seen only once. This sample also appeared in a second study, on T cells of mothers and their children.

The sample consisted of blood. These receptors all come from a boy younger than 18 in good health.

This clonotype occurred a few times. The V call is TRBV7-3, the J call TRBJ1-2; 7 bases are a match to TRBD1. The germline V gene encodes CDR1 SGHTA and CDR2 FQGTGA. This CDR3 has 13 residues. V was clipped by 5 bases and J by 6 bases; unmatched bases: 6. The CDR3 DNA follows: TGTGCCAGCAGCCCGAACAGGGGAAATGGCTACACCTTC. This gives the protein CASSPNRGNGYTF.

This sequence joins TRBV20-1 and TRBJ1-3, with TRBD1 matching over 8 bases. The CDR3 sequence is 14 residues long. The germline gives CDR1 DFQATT, CDR2 SNEGSKA (reference sequence). V trimming: 5 bases; J trimming: 4 bases; junction bases outside the gene matches: 7. The CDR3: CSAGKGTGGNTIYF. Written as DNA, the CDR3 is TGCAGTGCTGGAAAAGGGACAGGAGGAAACACCATATATTTT.

There are a few counts of this clonotype. The chain carries TRBV6-5 and TRBJ1-2; the D gene is possibly TRBD1 (5 bases). This CDR3 is built from 15 residues. V was shortened by 7 bases and J by 4 bases, with 19 bases between the two germline ends. Germline CDR1 and CDR2: MNHEY and SVGAGI. CDR3 residues: CASTKGVGSRYGYTF. CDR3 nucleotide sequence: TGTGCCAGCACCAAAGGGGTGGGGTCCCGCTATGGCTACACCTTC.

The CDR3 DNA reads as TGTGCCAGCTCGCGGGACAGGGGTTCGAACACTGAAGCTTTCTTT. Translated: CASSRDRGSNTEAFF. The gene calls are TRBV18 and TRBJ1-1, with 10 positions matching TRBD1. This CDR3 spans 15 amino acids. The ends lost 6 bases at V and 1 base at J; junction bases unmatched: 5. Germline lookup yields CDR1 KGHSH and CDR2 LQKENI.

This clonotype appeared a few times. V usage is TRBV3-1 and J usage is TRBJ1-4; no definite D call. V lost 0 bases and J 3 bases, leaving 11 bases between the germline ends. Germline-derived CDR1 and CDR2 are LGHDT and YNNKEL (reference sequence). The CDR3 has 16 residues. CDR3 sequence (DNA): TGTGCCAGCAGCCAAGATCGCGTTTCGGCTAATGAAAAACTGTTTTTT. It codes for CASSQDRVSANEKLFF.

The chain employs TRBV3-1 and TRBJ2-2; 7 bases align to TRBD2. This CDR3 contains 16 residues. Germline V gives CDR1 LGHDT, CDR2 YNNKEL (reference sequence). V lost 7 bases and J lost 6; bases outside the gene matches: 14. The CDR3, as DNA: TGTGCCAGCACGGACAACTATCGACGGGGGGCCGGGGAGCTGTTTTTT. It is translated as CASTDNYRRGAGELFF.

CDR3 nucleotide sequence: TGTGCCAGCTGGACAGGTGAAGGTAATGAGCAGTTCTTC. As protein: CASWTGEGNEQFF. The chain carries TRBV27 and TRBJ2-5; the match to TRBD1 covers 7 bases. TRBJ2-1 matches the DNA end more closely, so the J call is doubtful. The CDR3 extends over 13 amino acids. CDR1 and CDR2 (germline): MNHEY, SMNVEV (reference sequence).

This clonotype was detected once. This chain uses TRBV20-1 with TRBJ2-1; 8 positions agree with TRBD1. CDR1 and CDR2 from the germline V gene are DFQATT and SNEGSKA (reference sequence). V shed 3 bases, J shed 10 bases, and the junction held 11 bases outside the gene matches. This CDR3 spans 14 amino acids. For the CDR3, the DNA is TGCAGTGCTAGGAGGACAGGGCCCTTCAAGGAGCAGTTCTTC. This gives the protein CSARRTGPFKEQFF.

The chain recombines TRBV20-1 with TRBJ2-7, with 8 bases identical to TRBD2. The V segment lost 5 bases and the J segment 6 bases; nucleotides outside the gene matches: 15. The CDR3 extends over 15 amino acids. CDR1 is DFQATT, CDR2 SNEGSKA, per germline (reference sequence). The CDR3 sequence: CSAPTGGNPELEQYF. The CDR3 DNA is TGCAGTGCTCCTACGGGAGGGAATCCCGAACTCGAGCAGTACTTC.

The rearrangement links TRBV6-6 to TRBJ2-3, with D possibly being TRBD2 (5 bases). The CDR3 sequence is 14 residues long. In germline, CDR1 is MNHNY, CDR2 SVGAGI (reference sequence). V was trimmed by 7 bases and J by 6 bases, leaving 17 bases between them. The CDR3 nucleotides read TGTGCCAGCACGCCGCACCTAGCACATGATACGCAGTATTTT. Amino acids: CASTPHLAHDTQYF.